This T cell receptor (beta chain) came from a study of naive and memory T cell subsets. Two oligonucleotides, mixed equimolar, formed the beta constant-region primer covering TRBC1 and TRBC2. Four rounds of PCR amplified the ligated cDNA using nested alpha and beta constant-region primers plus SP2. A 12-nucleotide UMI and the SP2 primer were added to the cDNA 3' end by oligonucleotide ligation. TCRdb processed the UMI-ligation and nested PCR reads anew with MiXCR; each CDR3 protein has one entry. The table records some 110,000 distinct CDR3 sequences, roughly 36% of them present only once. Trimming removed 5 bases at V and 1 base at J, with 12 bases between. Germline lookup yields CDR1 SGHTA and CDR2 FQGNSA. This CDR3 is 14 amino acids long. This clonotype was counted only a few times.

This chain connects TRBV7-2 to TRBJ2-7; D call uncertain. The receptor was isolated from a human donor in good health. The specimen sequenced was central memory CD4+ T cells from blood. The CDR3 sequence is CASSLTRTSYEQYF. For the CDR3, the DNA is TGTGCCAGCAGCCTAACGCGCACGTCCTACGAGCAGTACTTC.